Each of the 22 T cell receptor beta chains below was sequenced from the same sample in a study of control samples from healthy donors and cancer patients. The data were produced by immunoSEQ multiplex PCR, yet TCRdb's version contains in-frame clones alone and is incomplete. The profile shows roughly 130,000 clones, approximately 94% of them singletons. The material sequenced was blood. These receptors all come from a man aged 30 to 45 in good health.

The chain recombines TRBV24-1 with TRBJ2-2; D uncertain. Germline values: CDR1 KGHDR, CDR2 SFDVKD. Trimming removed 4 bases at V and 7 bases at J, with 9 bases between. The CDR3 contains 13 residues. CDR3 sequence: CATSETIDGELFF. CDR3 sequence (DNA): TGTGCCACCAGTGAAACAATTGACGGGGAGCTGTTTTTT.

The rearrangement joins TRBV6-4 to TRBJ1-1, with 7 bases aligning to TRBD1. The CDR3 sequence is 15 residues long. The V gene end was trimmed by 2 bases and the J gene end by 5 bases; junction bases not matched to a gene: 8. The germline CDR1 and CDR2 sequences are MRHNA and SNTAGT. The CDR3: CASSDGTVGRTEAFF. The DNA of the CDR3 is TGTGCCAGCAGTGACGGGACAGTGGGACGGACTGAAGCTTTCTTT.

This clone was seen once. The rearrangement joins TRBV27 to TRBJ2-1; possible D gene TRBD1, 5 bases. Germline CDR1 and CDR2: MNHEY and SMNVEV (reference sequence). This CDR3 has 12 residues. V shed 6 bases and J shed 7 bases, with 10 bases lying between them. CDR3 bases: TGTGCCAGCAGGGACATTTTGAATGAGCAGTTCTTC. It codes for CASRDILNEQFF.

The CDR3 DNA sequence: TGTGCCACCAGCAGAGACCGGGGGGCCGGGGGCACTGAAGCTTTCTTT. This gives the protein CATSRDRGAGGTEAFF. The V gene is TRBV15, the J gene TRBJ1-1; maybe TRBD1 (6 bases). The germline CDR1 and CDR2 sequences are LNHNV and YYDKDF (reference sequence). V gave up 0 bases and J gave up 4 bases, with 15 bases separating them. This CDR3 is built from 16 residues.

The V and J genes are TRBV4-2 and TRBJ1-1; D remains unclear. The ends were cut back, 0 bases at V and 0 bases at J, with 17 bases in the middle. Per germline, CDR1 LGHNA and CDR2 YNFKEQ. This CDR3 has 18 residues. The CDR3 protein is CASSQDQDLGRMNTEAFF. CDR3 DNA sequence: TGTGCCAGCAGCCAAGATCAGGACCTCGGACGGATGAACACTGAAGCTTTCTTT.

The V and J genes are TRBV5-1 and TRBJ2-7, with D perhaps matching TRBD1 (6 bases). Trimming took off 1 base at V and 5 bases at J, with 22 bases between the two ends. This CDR3 has 17 amino acids. Per germline, CDR1 SGHRS and CDR2 YFSETQ. The CDR3 nucleotides read TGCGCCAGCAGCTTGTATGTTTTGGGGCAGGGGCTTGACGAGCAGTACTTC. Translation gives CASSLYVLGQGLDEQYF.

This clone is a singleton in its sample. The chain uses TRBV30 and TRBJ1-4; D remains ambiguous. The germline V and J ends were trimmed by 3 bases and 2 bases, with 10 bases remaining between them. CDR3 length: 14 residues. Germline loops: CDR1 GTSNPN, CDR2 SVGIG (reference sequence). The CDR3 nucleotides are TGTGCCTGGAGCCGGCTGGGGACTAATGAAAAACTGTTTTTT. Translation: CAWSRLGTNEKLFF.

This clone is a singleton in its sample. The chain has TRBV9 and TRBJ1-4; TRBD1 might be the D (6 bases). Looked up from germline, CDR1 is SGDLS and CDR2 is YYNGEE. This CDR3 has 15 residues. Deletions cut 0 bases from V and 2 bases from J, with 8 bases between. The CDR3 coding sequence is TGTGCCAGCAGCGTAGGGGGGCGGACTAATGAAAAACTGTTTTTT. It specifies CASSVGGRTNEKLFF.

The V call is TRBV19, the J call TRBJ1-5, with 8 bases aligning to TRBD1. The germline gives CDR1 LNHDA, CDR2 SQIVND (reference sequence). The CDR3 contains 15 residues. V lost 5 bases to trimming and J lost 3 bases; unmatched junction nucleotides: 6. CDR3 in DNA: TGTGCCAGTAGTCGGCAGGGGGCATACAATCAGCCCCAGCATTTT. This codes for CASSRQGAYNQPQHF.

V gene TRBV7-2 combines with J gene TRBJ1-3; D gene ambiguous. Trimming removed 5 bases at V and 4 bases at J, with 6 bases between. The CDR3 extends over 12 amino acids. The germline CDR1 and CDR2 sequences are SGHTA and FQGNSA. The CDR3 DNA follows: TGTGCCAGCAGCCAAACGGGAAACACCATATATTTT. Translated, it gives CASSQTGNTIYF.

The chain links TRBV7-9 to TRBJ1-4; 7 nucleotides match TRBD1. J was trimmed by 1 base and V by 4 bases; bases with no gene match: 9. Germline V gene sequence: CDR1 SEHNR, CDR2 FQNEAQ (reference sequence). This CDR3 spans 17 amino acids. This chain's CDR3 is CASSWAWDRQTNEKLFF. For the CDR3, the DNA is TGTGCCAGCAGCTGGGCTTGGGACAGACAAACTAATGAAAAACTGTTTTTT.

This clone occurred once. The chain recombines TRBV18 with TRBJ2-6; D gene uncertain. Trimming took off 4 bases at V and 0 bases at J, with 10 bases between the two ends. CDR1 and CDR2 from the germline V gene are KGHSH and LQKENI. The CDR3 length is 16 residues. The CDR3: CASSLSLISGANVLTF. Here the CDR3 DNA reads TGTGCCAGCTCACTCAGCCTCATCTCTGGGGCCAACGTCCTGACTTTC.

The chain recombines TRBV25-1 with TRBJ2-3; D is undetermined. The CDR3 runs to 12 residues. Germline values: CDR1 MGHDK, CDR2 SYGVNS. Trimming cost V 2 bases and J 2 bases, with 2 bases left between them. The CDR3 spells CASSELTDTQYF. The CDR3 nucleotides read TGTGCCAGCAGTGAACTCACAGATACGCAGTATTTT.

V usage is TRBV28 and J usage is TRBJ1-2; D unresolved. Trimming removed 2 bases from V and 8 bases from J, with 15 bases in between. CDR1 is MDHEN and CDR2 is SYDVKM in the germline V gene. This CDR3 is built from 14 residues. The CDR3 nucleotides read TGTGCCAGCAGTTTAATAGGGTCCCGCGCGGGCTACACCTTC. It specifies CASSLIGSRAGYTF.

The chain employs TRBV5-1 and TRBJ2-3, with D perhaps assigned TRBD1 or TRBD2 (5 bases each). Germline CDR1 reads SGHRS; CDR2 reads YFSETQ. The CDR3 loop spans 14 amino acids. Trimming pared 6 bases from V and 2 bases from J, leaving 13 bases between. CDR3 sequence (DNA): TGCGCCAGCACCCAACGGGACCTCACAGATACGCAGTATTTT. As protein: CASTQRDLTDTQYF.

V usage is TRBV3-1 (or the pseudogene TRBV3-2) and J usage is TRBJ2-3; TRBD2 aligns across 9 bases. In germline, CDR1 is LGHDT, CDR2 YNNKEL (reference sequence). V dropped 1 base and J dropped 4; count of bases not matched to a gene: 9. There are 17 residues in the CDR3. The CDR3 here is CASSQASGAGGADTQYF. In nucleotides, the CDR3 is TGTGCCAGCAGCCAAGCTAGCGGGGCCGGGGGGGCAGATACGCAGTATTTT.

This clone was seen only once. The chain recombines TRBV11-2 with TRBJ2-4; no clear D. CDR3 length: 15 amino acids. Trimming removed 4 bases at V and 1 base at J, with 11 bases between. Germline V lookup: CDR1 SGHAT, CDR2 FQNNGV. CDR3 residues: CASSSKGWAKNIQYF. The CDR3 bases are TGTGCCAGCAGCTCGAAAGGGTGGGCCAAAAACATTCAGTACTTC.

The chain combines TRBV2 with TRBJ2-3; TRBD1 matches 7 bases. The length of the CDR3 is 16 residues. Trimming took 5 bases from V and 0 from J; bases not matched to a gene: 8. CDR1 and CDR2 (germline): SNHLY, FYNNEI. This chain's CDR3 is CASSLDRVPSTDTQYF. The CDR3 DNA reads TGTGCCAGCAGTTTAGACAGGGTGCCTAGCACAGATACGCAGTATTTT. The variable domain in full, with the rest retrieved from reference TRBV2 and TRBJ2-3, is EPEVTQTPSHQVTQMGQEVILRCVPISNHLYFYWYRQILGQKVEFLVSFYNNEISEKSEIFDDQFSVERPDGSNFTLKIRSTKLEDSAMYFCASSLDRVPSTDTQYFGPGTRLTVL.

J is TRBJ1-5 and V is TRBV7-2; D remains unclear. The CDR3 has 12 amino acids. The germline CDR1 and CDR2 sequences are SGHTA and FQGNSA. V lost 3 bases and J 6 bases, leaving 6 bases between the germline ends. CDR3 sequence reads: CASSFPGQPQHF. In nucleotides, the CDR3 is TGTGCCAGCAGCTTTCCTGGTCAGCCCCAGCATTTT. Filled out from reference TRBV7-2 and TRBJ1-5, the complete variable domain reads GAGVSQSPSNKVTEKGKDVELRCDPISGHTALYWYRQSLGQGLEFLIYFQGNSAPDKSGLPSDRFSAERTGGSVSTLTIQRTQQEDSAVYLCASSFPGQPQHFGDGTRLSIL.

V and J are TRBV5-4 and TRBJ1-2, with D possibly being TRBD1 (5 bases). This CDR3 contains 15 residues. The V and J ends lost 0 bases and 8 bases respectively, with 17 bases between them. Germline lookup yields CDR1 SGHNT and CDR2 YYREEE (reference sequence). CDR3: CASSLGAGGARGYTF. The CDR3 nucleotides read TGTGCCAGCAGCTTGGGAGCAGGAGGGGCTCGGGGCTACACCTTC.

CDR3 loop: CASSMTSTAYYGYTF. CDR3 bases: TGTGCCAGCAGTATGACCTCGACAGCTTACTATGGCTACACCTTC. The rearrangement joins TRBV27 to TRBJ1-2, with TRBD1 as a possible D gene (5 bases). Between the trimmed V and J ends, which lost 5 bases and 3 bases, there was a span of 16 bases. The length of the CDR3 is 15 residues. Germline-derived CDR1 and CDR2 are MNHEY and SMNVEV (reference sequence).

The chain carries TRBV29-1 and TRBJ1-2; D gene uncertain. CDR1 and CDR2 from the germline V gene are SQVTM and ANQGSEA. CDR3 length: 14 residues. V lost 4 bases and J lost 1, with 13 bases in between. The CDR3 nucleotides read TGCAGCGTTGGAGAGGGTTCTGTTAACTATGGCTACACCTTC. Its protein is CSVGEGSVNYGYTF.